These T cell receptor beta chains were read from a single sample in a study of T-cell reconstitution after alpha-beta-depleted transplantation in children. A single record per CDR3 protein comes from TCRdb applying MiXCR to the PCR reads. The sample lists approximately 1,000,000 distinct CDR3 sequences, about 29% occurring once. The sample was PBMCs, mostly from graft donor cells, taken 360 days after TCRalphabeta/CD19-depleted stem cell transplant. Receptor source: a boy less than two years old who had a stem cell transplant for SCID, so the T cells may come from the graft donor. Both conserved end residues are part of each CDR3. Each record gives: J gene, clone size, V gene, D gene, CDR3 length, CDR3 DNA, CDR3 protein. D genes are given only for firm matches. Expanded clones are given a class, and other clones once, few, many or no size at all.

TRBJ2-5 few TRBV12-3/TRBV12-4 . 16 TGTGCCAGCAGTTTATATTTAAGAGAGGGGGGAGAGACCCAGTACTTC CASSLYLREGGETQYF
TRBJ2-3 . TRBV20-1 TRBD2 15 TGCAGTGCGCCCCGCGGGGGGATTAGCACAGATACGCAGTATTTT CSAPRGGISTDTQYF
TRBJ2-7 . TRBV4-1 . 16 TGCGCCAGCAGCCAAGGGACGATCCTCGCGACTTACGAGCAGTACTTC CASSQGTILATYEQYF
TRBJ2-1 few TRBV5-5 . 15 TGTGCCAGCAGCTTGAGTCTTCAGTCCTACAATGAGCAGTTCTTC CASSLSLQSYNEQFF
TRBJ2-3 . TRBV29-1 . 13 TGCAGCATCGGGACGGACCTTGTGTATACGCAGTATTTT CSIGTDLVYTQYF
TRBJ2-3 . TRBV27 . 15 TGTGCCAGCAGTCCCACCAGACTGACAGCAGATACGCAGTATTTT CASSPTRLTADTQYF
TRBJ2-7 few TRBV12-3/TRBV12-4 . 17 TGTGCCAGCAGTTTGGGGCTCCGGGGGGCGAGATTAGACGAGCAGTACTTC CASSLGLRGARLDEQYF
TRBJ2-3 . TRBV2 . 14 TGTGCCAGCACCATCCCACAGGGACTGCTCGGTTATTATTTT CASTIPQGLLGYYF
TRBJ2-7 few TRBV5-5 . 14 TGTGCCAGCAGCGACCCATTTACCTACTACGAGCAGTACTTC CASSDPFTYYEQYF
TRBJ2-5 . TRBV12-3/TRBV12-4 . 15 TGTGCCAGCAGTTTAATGACGGGGGAGTGGGAGACCCAGTACTTC CASSLMTGEWETQYF
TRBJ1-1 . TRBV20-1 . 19 TGCAGTGCTAGTTTGCGAGAGGGAGGGTTCAGGGGCTATAACACTGAAGCTTTCTTT CSASLREGGFRGYNTEAFF
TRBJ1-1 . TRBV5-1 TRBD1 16 TGCGCCAGCAGCTTGGCAGGGGGCGCGGTGAACACTGAAGCTTTCTTT CASSLAGGAVNTEAFF
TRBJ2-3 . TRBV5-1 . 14 TGCGCCAGCAGCTTGGCCCCCGGTGATGATACGCAGTATTTT CASSLAPGDDTQYF
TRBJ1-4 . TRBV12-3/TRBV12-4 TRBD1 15 TGTGCCAGCAGCTTCAGGGGGGTAAAGGGAGAAAAACTGTTTTTT CASSFRGVKGEKLFF
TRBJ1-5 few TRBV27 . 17 TGTGCCAGCAGTTTAACTAACCTTCGGGACAGCAATCAGCCCCAGCATTTT CASSLTNLRDSNQPQHF
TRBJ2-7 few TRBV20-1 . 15 TGCAGTGCTAGTCCCGCGACCAACCCCACCCACGAGCAGTACTTC CSASPATNPTHEQYF
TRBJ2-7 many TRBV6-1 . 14 TGTGCCAGCAGTCGACGGGGACGGCGGTACGAGCAGTACTTC CASSRRGRRYEQYF
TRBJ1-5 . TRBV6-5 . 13 TGTGCCAGCAGTTACTCCCCAAATCAGCCCCAGCATTTT CASSYSPNQPQHF
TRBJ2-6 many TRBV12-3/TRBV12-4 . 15 TGTGCCAGCAGCCCCACACGCTCTGGGGCCAACGTCCTGACTTTC CASSPTRSGANVLTF
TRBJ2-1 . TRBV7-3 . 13 TGTGCCAGCAGTGACCCGGGACTCAATGAGCAGTTCTTC CASSDPGLNEQFF
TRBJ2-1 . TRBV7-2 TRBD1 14 TGTGCCTGCAACGGGGGACAGGGTTACAATGAGCAGTTCTTC CACNGGQGYNEQFF
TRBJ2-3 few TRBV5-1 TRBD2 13 TGCGCCAGCCGCTTGGGACTAGTGCCGACGCAGTATTTT CASRLGLVPTQYF
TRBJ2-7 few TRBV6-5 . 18 TGTGCCAGCAGTTACTCCTGGTCCCGCTTTCTCAACCCCTACGAGCAGTACTTC CASSYSWSRFLNPYEQYF
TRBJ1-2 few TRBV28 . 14 TGTGCCAGCAGTTTAGAGATTGTTAGGGGCGGCTACACCTTC CASSLEIVRGGYTF
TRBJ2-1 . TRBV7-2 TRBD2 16 TGTGCCAGCAGCTGGACCTCTTTGCGGGGGGGAAGTGAGCAGTTCTTC CASSWTSLRGGSEQFF
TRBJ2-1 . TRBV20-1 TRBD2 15 TGCAGTGCGGAACAGCCGGGACTAGCGGACAATGAGCAGTTCTTC CSAEQPGLADNEQFF
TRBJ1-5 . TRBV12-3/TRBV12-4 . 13 TGTGCCAGCAGGATCCAGCGGCCCCCTTCCCAGCATTTT CASRIQRPPSQHF
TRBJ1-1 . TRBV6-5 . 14 TGTGCCAGCAGCTACGACAGTTTGGGTACTGAAGCTTTCTTT CASSYDSLGTEAFF
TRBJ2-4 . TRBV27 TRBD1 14 TGTGCCAGCAGGGGAGGACAGGGGTACTACATTCAGTACTTC CASRGGQGYYIQYF
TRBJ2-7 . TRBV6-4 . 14 TGTGCCAGCAGTTACAGACAGCTCCCCTACGAGCAGTACTTC CASSYRQLPYEQYF
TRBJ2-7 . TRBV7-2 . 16 TGTGCCAGCAGCGAGGGGGTCGGGGGATCATACTACGAGCAGTACTTC CASSEGVGGSYYEQYF
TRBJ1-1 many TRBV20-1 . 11 TGCAGTGCTAGAGCGCGGTATGAAGCTTTCTTT CSARARYEAFF
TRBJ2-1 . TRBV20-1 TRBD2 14 TGCAGTGCTAGCGGACGGGGGGGCCTCGGTGAGCAGTTCTTC CSASGRGGLGEQFF
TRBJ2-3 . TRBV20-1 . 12 TGCAGTGCGACGACAGGCACAGATACGCAGTATTTT CSATTGTDTQYF
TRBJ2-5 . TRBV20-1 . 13 TGCAGTGCTAAGACAGTTTTCCAAGAGACCCAGTACTTC CSAKTVFQETQYF
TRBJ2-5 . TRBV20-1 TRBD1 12 TGCAGTGCTAGCCCCAGGGGGGAGACCCAGTACTTC CSASPRGETQYF
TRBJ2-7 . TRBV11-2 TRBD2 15 TGTGCCAGCAGCTTAGGGAGCGGGGGGGCCGGCGAGCAGTACTTC CASSLGSGGAGEQYF
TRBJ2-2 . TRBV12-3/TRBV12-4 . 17 TGTGCCAGCAGTTCACTGATAACAACGACCTTCACCGGGGAGCTGTTTTTT CASSSLITTTFTGELFF
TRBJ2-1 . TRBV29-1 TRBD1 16 TGCAGCGTTGTGGGGGACAGGGCCAGCTCCTACAATGAGCAGTTCTTC CSVVGDRASSYNEQFF
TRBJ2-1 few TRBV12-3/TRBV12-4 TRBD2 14 TGTGCCAGCAGTTTATCTAGCGGGGCCTATGAGCAGTTCTTC CASSLSSGAYEQFF
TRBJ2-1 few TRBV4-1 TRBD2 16 TGCGCCAGCAGCCGATTGCCGGGACTAGCTTACTCTGAGCAGTTCTTC CASSRLPGLAYSEQFF
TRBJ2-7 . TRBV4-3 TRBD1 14 TGCTCCAGCTCCGCCGGGACAGGTTCCTACGAGCAGTACTTC CSSSAGTGSYEQYF
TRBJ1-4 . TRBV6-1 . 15 TGTGCCAGCAGTCTTTACAGGGACTTTCTTCCTAAACTGTTTTTT CASSLYRDFLPKLFF